Given below is one T cell receptor beta chain in context. Repertoires were generated with immunoSEQ multiplex PCR, while TCRdb's copy carries only in-frame clones and drops some. The repertoire holds 200,000 to 250,000 clones, with around 88% as singletons. The data derive from a study of blood T cell repertoires in COVID-19. The CDR3 is 15 residues long. Sequencing was carried out using peripheral blood. The rearrangement links TRBV21-1 to TRBJ2-7; the table's D call TRBD1 went unverified against the DNA. TRBV21-1 corresponds to a pseudogene. The TCR originated in a young man with active or convalescent COVID-19. This chain's CDR3 is CASSKVRQHHYEQYF. The CDR3 bases are TGTGCCAGCAGCAAAGTAAGACAGCACCACTACGAGCAGTACTTC.